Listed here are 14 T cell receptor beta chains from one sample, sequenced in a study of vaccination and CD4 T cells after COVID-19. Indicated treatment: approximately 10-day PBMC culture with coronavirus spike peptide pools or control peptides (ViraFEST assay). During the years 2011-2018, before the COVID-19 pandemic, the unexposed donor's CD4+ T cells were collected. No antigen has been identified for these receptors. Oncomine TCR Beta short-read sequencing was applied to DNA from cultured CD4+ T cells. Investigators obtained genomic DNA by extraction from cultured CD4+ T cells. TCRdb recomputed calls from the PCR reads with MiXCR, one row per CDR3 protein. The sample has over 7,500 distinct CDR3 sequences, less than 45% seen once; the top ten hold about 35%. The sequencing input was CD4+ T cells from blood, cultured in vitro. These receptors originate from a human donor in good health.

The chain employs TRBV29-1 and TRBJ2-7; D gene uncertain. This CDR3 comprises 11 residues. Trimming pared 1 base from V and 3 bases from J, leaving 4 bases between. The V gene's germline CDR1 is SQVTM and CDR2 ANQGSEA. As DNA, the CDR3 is TGCAGCGTTGAAGGGAGCTACGAGCAGTACTTC. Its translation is CSVEGSYEQYF.

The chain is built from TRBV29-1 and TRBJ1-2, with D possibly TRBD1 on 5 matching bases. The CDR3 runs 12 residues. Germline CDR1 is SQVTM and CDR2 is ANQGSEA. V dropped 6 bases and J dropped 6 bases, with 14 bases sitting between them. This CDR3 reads CSVLGGADGYTF. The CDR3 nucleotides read TGCAGCGTCTTAGGCGGGGCAGATGGCTACACCTTC.

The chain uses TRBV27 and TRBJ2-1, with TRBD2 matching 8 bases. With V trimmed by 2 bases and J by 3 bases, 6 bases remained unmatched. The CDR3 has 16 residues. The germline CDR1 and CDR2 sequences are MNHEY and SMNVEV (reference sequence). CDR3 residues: CASSLAGGASYNEQFF. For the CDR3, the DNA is TGTGCCAGCAGTTTAGCGGGAGGTGCCAGCTACAATGAGCAGTTCTTC.

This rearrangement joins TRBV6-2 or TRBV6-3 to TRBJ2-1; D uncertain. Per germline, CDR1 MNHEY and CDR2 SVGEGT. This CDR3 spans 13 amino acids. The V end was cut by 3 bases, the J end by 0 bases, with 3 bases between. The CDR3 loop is CASSYSSYNEQFF. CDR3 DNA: TGTGCCAGCAGTTATAGCTCCTACAATGAGCAGTTCTTC.

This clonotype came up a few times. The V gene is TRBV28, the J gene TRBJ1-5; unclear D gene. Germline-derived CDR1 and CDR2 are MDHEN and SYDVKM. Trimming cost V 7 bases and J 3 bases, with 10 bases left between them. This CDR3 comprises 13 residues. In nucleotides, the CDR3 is TGTGCCAGCATTGGGAGCTACAATCAGCCCCAGCATTTT. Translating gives CASIGSYNQPQHF.

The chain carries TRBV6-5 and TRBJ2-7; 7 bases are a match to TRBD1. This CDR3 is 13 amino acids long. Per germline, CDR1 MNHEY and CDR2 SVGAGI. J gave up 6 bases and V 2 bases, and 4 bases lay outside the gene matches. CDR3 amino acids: CASSYDRVSEQYF. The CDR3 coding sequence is TGTGCCAGCAGTTACGACAGGGTTAGCGAGCAGTACTTC.

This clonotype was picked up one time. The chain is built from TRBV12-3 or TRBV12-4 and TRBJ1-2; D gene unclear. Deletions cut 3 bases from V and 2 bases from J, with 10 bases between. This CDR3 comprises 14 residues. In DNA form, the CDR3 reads TGTGCCAGCAGTTTTGGGCAAACGAACTATGGCTACACCTTC. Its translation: CASSFGQTNYGYTF.

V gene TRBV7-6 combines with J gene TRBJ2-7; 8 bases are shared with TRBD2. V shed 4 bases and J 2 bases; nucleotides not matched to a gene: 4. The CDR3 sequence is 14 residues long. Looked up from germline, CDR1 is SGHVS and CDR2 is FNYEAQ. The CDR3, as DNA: TGTGCCAGCAGCTCCGGGACTAGAGCCTACGAGCAGTACTTC. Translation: CASSSGTRAYEQYF.

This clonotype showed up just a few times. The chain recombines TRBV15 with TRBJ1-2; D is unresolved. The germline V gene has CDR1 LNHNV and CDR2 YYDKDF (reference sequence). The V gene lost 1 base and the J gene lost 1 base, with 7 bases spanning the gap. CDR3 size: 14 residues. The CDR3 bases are TGTGCCACCAGCAGAGTAGATGTTAACTATGGCTACACCTTC. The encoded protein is CATSRVDVNYGYTF.

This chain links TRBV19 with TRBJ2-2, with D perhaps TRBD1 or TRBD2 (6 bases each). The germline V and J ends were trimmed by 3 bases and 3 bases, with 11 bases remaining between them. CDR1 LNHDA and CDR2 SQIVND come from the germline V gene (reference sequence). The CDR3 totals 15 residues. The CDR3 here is CASSMGGGYTGELFF. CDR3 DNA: TGTGCCAGTAGTATGGGGGGCGGATACACCGGGGAGCTGTTTTTT.

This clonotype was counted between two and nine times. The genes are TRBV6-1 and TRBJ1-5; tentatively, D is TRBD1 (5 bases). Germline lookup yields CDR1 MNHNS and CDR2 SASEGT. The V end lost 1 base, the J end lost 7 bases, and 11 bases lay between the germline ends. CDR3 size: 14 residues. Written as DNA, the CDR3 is TGTGCCAGCAGTGAAGGGCAGGGCCACCAGCCCCAGCATTTT. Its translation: CASSEGQGHQPQHF.

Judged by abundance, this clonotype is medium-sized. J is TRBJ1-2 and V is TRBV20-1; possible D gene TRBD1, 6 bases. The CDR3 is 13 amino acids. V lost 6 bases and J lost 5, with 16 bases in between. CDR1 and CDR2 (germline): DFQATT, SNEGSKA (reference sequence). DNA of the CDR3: TGCAGTGCGAACCCCGGGACACTTTATGGCTACACCTTC. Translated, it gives CSANPGTLYGYTF.

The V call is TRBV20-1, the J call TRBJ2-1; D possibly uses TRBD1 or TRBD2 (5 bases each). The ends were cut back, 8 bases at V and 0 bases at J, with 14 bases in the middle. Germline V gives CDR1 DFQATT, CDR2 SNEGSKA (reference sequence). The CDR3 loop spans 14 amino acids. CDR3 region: CSTPQDFSYNEQFF. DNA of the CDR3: TGCAGTACTCCACAGGACTTCTCCTACAATGAGCAGTTCTTC.

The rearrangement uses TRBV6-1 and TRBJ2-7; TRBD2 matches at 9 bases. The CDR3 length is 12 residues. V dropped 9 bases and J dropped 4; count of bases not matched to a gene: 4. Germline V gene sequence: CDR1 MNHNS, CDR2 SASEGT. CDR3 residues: CASGSGSYEQYF. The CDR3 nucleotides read TGTGCCAGTGGTAGCGGGAGTTACGAGCAGTACTTC.